This TCR beta chain was sequenced during a study of blood T cells in healthy people across ages. At least ten counts were recorded for this clonotype. Trimming cost V 6 bases and J 9 bases, with 30 bases left between them. There are 17 residues in the CDR3. Germline assignment: CDR1 KGHSH and CDR2 LQKENI. A sample-barcoded 5' primer and a J-beta primer mix were used in a second PCR of roughly 7 to 12 cycles. TCRdb reanalysed the 5' RACE reads using MiXCR and keeps one entry per CDR3 protein. Seen here are about 930,000 distinct CDR3 sequences, 25% to 30% observed once, and the top ten hold roughly 10%. The sample was also reused in another study, on T cells of mothers and their children.

The sequence was collected from a woman aged 35 to 49 in good health. The chain employs TRBV18 and TRBJ2-7; D may match TRBD1 or TRBD2 (6 bases each). Sample: blood. The CDR3 DNA sequence: TGTGCCAGCTCCCCTCAAAGGACGGGGGCCCTCGCTCTCGTGCAGTACTTC. Translating it yields CASSPQRTGALALVQYF.